This T cell receptor beta chain was observed in a study of human thymus T cells. On this clone: Its specificity is not known.

TCRdb keeps only in-frame clones here, not all; method: immunoSEQ multiplex PCR. Of around 130,000 clones listed, around 95% are singletons. Study outcomes and limitations: Related research described strongly overlapping thymic repertoires in unrelated people.

Thymic tissue was derived from resections collected during corrective heart surgery. Donation came from healthy Finnish infants having corrective surgery for congenital heart defects. The CDR3 length is 16 residues. Trimming removed 0 bases from V and 2 bases from J; junction bases left unmatched: 3. Germline V CDR1 and CDR2: SGHDT, YYEEEE. The source material was thymus tissue. The chain combines TRBV5-6 with TRBJ2-3, with TRBD2 identical over 10 bases. The receptor was derived from a boy under two years old with a congenital heart defect but otherwise immunologically healthy. CDR3 amino acids: CASSLVGLAVTDTQYF. In DNA, the CDR3 is TGTGCCAGCAGCTTGGTAGGACTAGCGGTCACAGATACGCAGTATTTT.